These T cell receptor beta chains were read from a single sample in a study of T cells after yellow fever vaccination. TCRdb called the 5' RACE reads again in MiXCR, with one record for every CDR3 protein. The data contain under 600,000 distinct CDR3 sequences, less than 15% of them singletons. The material was PBMCs, obtained on the day of the yellow fever booster vaccination. These receptor sequences come from a man aged 25-45 years who received the YFV17D yellow fever vaccine. Both conserved end residues are part of each CDR3. The order of the fields is J gene, D gene, V gene, clone size, CDR3 DNA, CDR3 protein. The D gene is left open where the match is weak. The size entry is marked missing in some rows and otherwise reads once, few, many or a size class.

J gene: TRBJ2-2
D gene: NA
V gene: TRBV29-1
clone size: few
CDR3 DNA: TGCAGCGGGGGGGAGGCCGGGGAGCTGTTTTTT
CDR3 protein: CSGGEAGELFF

J gene: TRBJ2-1
D gene: TRBD2
V gene: TRBV10-3
clone size: NA
CDR3 DNA: TGTGCCATCAGACCGGGACTAGCGTCGGGTGAGCAGTTCTTC
CDR3 protein: CAIRPGLASGEQFF

J gene: TRBJ1-2
D gene: NA
V gene: TRBV20-1
clone size: NA
CDR3 DNA: TGCAGTGCTAGTGGACAGCTCTATGGCTACACCTTC
CDR3 protein: CSASGQLYGYTF

J gene: TRBJ2-5
D gene: TRBD1
V gene: TRBV7-2
clone size: NA
CDR3 DNA: TGTGCCAGCAGAAAGACAGGGGGCGCCGGGGAGACCCAGTACTTC
CDR3 protein: CASRKTGGAGETQYF

J gene: TRBJ2-4
D gene: NA
V gene: TRBV7-2
clone size: NA
CDR3 DNA: TGTGCCAGCAGCTCTGCGACCCCAGCCAAAAACATTCAGTACTTC
CDR3 protein: CASSSATPAKNIQYF

J gene: TRBJ2-2
D gene: TRBD2
V gene: TRBV6-1
clone size: NA
CDR3 DNA: TGTGCCAGCAGCCGGACTAGCGGGAGCCGAGACGGGGAGCTGTTTTTT
CDR3 protein: CASSRTSGSRDGELFF

J gene: TRBJ2-7
D gene: NA
V gene: TRBV3-1
clone size: medium-sized
CDR3 DNA: TGTGCCAGCAGCCCTACAGGGTACGAGCAGTACTTC
CDR3 protein: CASSPTGYEQYF

J gene: TRBJ2-4
D gene: NA
V gene: TRBV5-1
clone size: NA
CDR3 DNA: TGCACCAGCAGCTTCGACAGCCTGGCCAAAAACATTCAGTACTTC
CDR3 protein: CTSSFDSLAKNIQYF

J gene: TRBJ2-3
D gene: TRBD2
V gene: TRBV28
clone size: NA
CDR3 DNA: TGTGCCAGCACTCGACTAGCGGGAGGCGGTACGCAGTATTTT
CDR3 protein: CASTRLAGGGTQYF

J gene: TRBJ2-2
D gene: NA
V gene: TRBV2
clone size: few
CDR3 DNA: TGTGCCAGCAGTGTCCGGGACCCGCGCAACACCGGGGAGCTGTTTTTT
CDR3 protein: CASSVRDPRNTGELFF

J gene: TRBJ2-1
D gene: NA
V gene: TRBV24-1
clone size: NA
CDR3 DNA: TGTGCCACCAGTGATCCACAGGCGAGCTCCTACAATGAGCAGTTCTTC
CDR3 protein: CATSDPQASSYNEQFF

J gene: TRBJ1-2
D gene: NA
V gene: TRBV25-1
clone size: few
CDR3 DNA: TGTGCCAGCAGTGAATTAGAGGGAACGGGCTACACCTTC
CDR3 protein: CASSELEGTGYTF

J gene: TRBJ2-3
D gene: TRBD2
V gene: TRBV4-3
clone size: once
CDR3 DNA: TGCGCCAGCAGCCAAGATCAACTAGCGGGGACCACAGATACGCAGTATTTT
CDR3 protein: CASSQDQLAGTTDTQYF

J gene: TRBJ2-7
D gene: NA
V gene: TRBV5-1
clone size: NA
CDR3 DNA: TGCGCCAGCAGCTTGGCCGAGGGGGGATACTACGAGCAGTACTTC
CDR3 protein: CASSLAEGGYYEQYF

J gene: TRBJ2-3
D gene: TRBD2
V gene: TRBV12-3/TRBV12-4
clone size: few
CDR3 DNA: TGTGCCAGCAGTCTAGCGGGAGGAGGGAATACGCAGTATTTT
CDR3 protein: CASSLAGGGNTQYF

J gene: TRBJ2-5
D gene: TRBD2
V gene: TRBV5-1
clone size: NA
CDR3 DNA: TGCGCCAGCAGGCCGACTAGCGGGAGCCTGGAGACCCAGTACTTC
CDR3 protein: CASRPTSGSLETQYF

J gene: TRBJ1-4
D gene: NA
V gene: TRBV14
clone size: NA
CDR3 DNA: TGTGCCAGCAGCCAAGAAGGAAGGACGGATGAAAAACTGTTTTTT
CDR3 protein: CASSQEGRTDEKLFF

J gene: TRBJ1-2
D gene: NA
V gene: TRBV5-4
clone size: few
CDR3 DNA: TGTGCCAGCAGCCCTTCGTCCGGGGGGGTCGGCTACACCTTC
CDR3 protein: CASSPSSGGVGYTF

J gene: TRBJ2-3
D gene: NA
V gene: TRBV6-1
clone size: many
CDR3 DNA: TGTGCCAGCAGCCTCCTAGGGGGGGTCACAGATACGCAGTATTTT
CDR3 protein: CASSLLGGVTDTQYF

J gene: TRBJ1-2
D gene: NA
V gene: TRBV20-1
clone size: few
CDR3 DNA: TGCAGTGCCATTGCTGGCGGTTCTAACTATGGCTACACCTTC
CDR3 protein: CSAIAGGSNYGYTF

J gene: TRBJ2-1
D gene: TRBD2
V gene: TRBV5-6
clone size: many
CDR3 DNA: TGTGCCAGCAGTTCCGGGACTAGCGGGAGGTCCTCCTACAATGAGCAGTTCTTC
CDR3 protein: CASSSGTSGRSSYNEQFF

J gene: TRBJ2-7
D gene: NA
V gene: TRBV7-9
clone size: NA
CDR3 DNA: TGTGCCAGCCACTCCCAGGGATTGGATCGCGAGCAGTACTTC
CDR3 protein: CASHSQGLDREQYF

J gene: TRBJ2-3
D gene: NA
V gene: TRBV7-2
clone size: few
CDR3 DNA: TGTGCCAGCAGCTCCCTTGGCGGGACTGCGCAGTATTTT
CDR3 protein: CASSSLGGTAQYF

J gene: TRBJ1-3
D gene: NA
V gene: TRBV15
clone size: NA
CDR3 DNA: TGTGCCACCAATGGCGGCTCTGGAAACACCATATATTTT
CDR3 protein: CATNGGSGNTIYF

J gene: TRBJ2-1
D gene: TRBD2
V gene: TRBV28
clone size: once
CDR3 DNA: TGTGCCAGCAGAGGTGGGACTAGCGGCTCCTACAATGAGCAGTTCTTC
CDR3 protein: CASRGGTSGSYNEQFF

J gene: TRBJ2-5
D gene: NA
V gene: TRBV27
clone size: NA
CDR3 DNA: TGTGCCAGCAGTTTAGCACCCTGGGTAGAGACCCAGTACTTC
CDR3 protein: CASSLAPWVETQYF

J gene: TRBJ1-1
D gene: NA
V gene: TRBV7-2
clone size: few
CDR3 DNA: TGTGCCAGCAGCTTAGTGGGGTTCGGCACTGAAGCTTTCTTT
CDR3 protein: CASSLVGFGTEAFF

J gene: TRBJ2-7
D gene: TRBD2
V gene: TRBV24-1
clone size: NA
CDR3 DNA: TGTGCCACCAGTGATGTAAGCGGGGACGGAGGATACGAGCAGTACTTC
CDR3 protein: CATSDVSGDGGYEQYF

J gene: TRBJ2-5
D gene: NA
V gene: TRBV2
clone size: few
CDR3 DNA: TGTGCCAGCGCGGCAGAGGGCCAAGAGACCCAGTACTTC
CDR3 protein: CASAAEGQETQYF

J gene: TRBJ1-5
D gene: TRBD1
V gene: TRBV7-6
clone size: NA
CDR3 DNA: TGTACCAGCAGCTGGAGACAGGGGCAGCCCCAGCATTTT
CDR3 protein: CTSSWRQGQPQHF

J gene: TRBJ2-7
D gene: TRBD1
V gene: TRBV19
clone size: many
CDR3 DNA: TGTGCCAGCAGTCCCCGGGACAGGGGCTCCTACGAGCAGTACTTC
CDR3 protein: CASSPRDRGSYEQYF

J gene: TRBJ1-1
D gene: NA
V gene: TRBV4-3
clone size: NA
CDR3 DNA: TGCGCCAGCAGCCAAGATATAAGGGGGGCCCTGGGGGAAAACACTGAAGCTTTCTTT
CDR3 protein: CASSQDIRGALGENTEAFF

J gene: TRBJ2-1
D gene: NA
V gene: TRBV10-3
clone size: few
CDR3 DNA: TGTGCCATCAGTGAGACTGACGGTGAGCAGTTCTTC
CDR3 protein: CAISETDGEQFF

J gene: TRBJ2-5
D gene: NA
V gene: TRBV10-2
clone size: NA
CDR3 DNA: TGCGCCAGCAGTGAGGGGGTTGAGACCCAGTACTTC
CDR3 protein: CASSEGVETQYF

J gene: TRBJ2-7
D gene: NA
V gene: TRBV12-3/TRBV12-4
clone size: few
CDR3 DNA: TGTGCCAGCAGTTTAGCGAAGCTAGCGAGGACCTACGAGCAGTACTTC
CDR3 protein: CASSLAKLARTYEQYF

J gene: TRBJ2-1
D gene: TRBD2
V gene: TRBV20-1
clone size: few
CDR3 DNA: TGCAGTGCTGCCAACAGCGGGAGCTCCTACAATGAGCAGTTCTTC
CDR3 protein: CSAANSGSSYNEQFF

J gene: TRBJ2-5
D gene: NA
V gene: TRBV15
clone size: NA
CDR3 DNA: TGTGCCACCAGCATAAGAGGGCCGGGGAGTGAGACCCAGTACTTC
CDR3 protein: CATSIRGPGSETQYF

J gene: TRBJ1-1
D gene: TRBD1
V gene: TRBV7-8
clone size: NA
CDR3 DNA: TGTGCCAGCAGCTTAGACAGGGGGCTATGGACTGAAGCTTTCTTT
CDR3 protein: CASSLDRGLWTEAFF

J gene: TRBJ2-7
D gene: TRBD2
V gene: TRBV25-1
clone size: NA
CDR3 DNA: TGTGCCAGCAGTGATTCCCAGCGGGAGGGTAACTACGAGCAGTACTTC
CDR3 protein: CASSDSQREGNYEQYF

J gene: TRBJ2-3
D gene: NA
V gene: TRBV20-1
clone size: few
CDR3 DNA: TGCAGTGCACCCAAGCCCAGCACAGATACGCAGTATTTT
CDR3 protein: CSAPKPSTDTQYF

J gene: TRBJ2-5
D gene: TRBD2
V gene: TRBV4-1
clone size: many
CDR3 DNA: TGCGCCAGCAGCCAACGACTAGCGGGAGACGTAGAGACCCAGTACTTC
CDR3 protein: CASSQRLAGDVETQYF

J gene: TRBJ2-7
D gene: TRBD2
V gene: TRBV20-1
clone size: few
CDR3 DNA: TGCAGTGCTAGGTCTCTAGCGGGAGGCCGCCCATCCTACGAGCAGTACTTC
CDR3 protein: CSARSLAGGRPSYEQYF

J gene: TRBJ2-3
D gene: NA
V gene: TRBV2
clone size: NA
CDR3 DNA: TGTGCCAGCAGAAACGGACAGGGAGGGGACACAGATACGCAGTATTTT
CDR3 protein: CASRNGQGGDTDTQYF